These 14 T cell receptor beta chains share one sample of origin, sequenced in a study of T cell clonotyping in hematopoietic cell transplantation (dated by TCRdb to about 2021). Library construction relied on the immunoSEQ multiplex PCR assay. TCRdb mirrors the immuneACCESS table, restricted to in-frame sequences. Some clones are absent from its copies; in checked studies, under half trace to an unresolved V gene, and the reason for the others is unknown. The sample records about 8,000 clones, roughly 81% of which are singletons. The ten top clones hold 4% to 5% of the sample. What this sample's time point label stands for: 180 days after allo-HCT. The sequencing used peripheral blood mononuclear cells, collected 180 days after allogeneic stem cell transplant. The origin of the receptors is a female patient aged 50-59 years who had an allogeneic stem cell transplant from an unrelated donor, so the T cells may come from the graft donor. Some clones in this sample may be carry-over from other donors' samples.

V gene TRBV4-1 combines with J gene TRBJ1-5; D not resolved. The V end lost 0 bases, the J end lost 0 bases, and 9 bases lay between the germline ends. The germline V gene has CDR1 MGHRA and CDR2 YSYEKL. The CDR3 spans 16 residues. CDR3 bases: TGCGCCAGCAGCCAAGATCTCAGTTATAGCAATCAGCCCCAGCATTTT. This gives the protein CASSQDLSYSNQPQHF.

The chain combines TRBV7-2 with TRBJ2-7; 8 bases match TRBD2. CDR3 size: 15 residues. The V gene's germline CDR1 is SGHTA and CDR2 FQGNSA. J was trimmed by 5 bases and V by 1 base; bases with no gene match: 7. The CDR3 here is CASSLVQAGGHEQYF. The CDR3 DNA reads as TGTGCCAGCAGCTTAGTCCAGGCGGGGGGCCACGAGCAGTACTTC.

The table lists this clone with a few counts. The CDR3 bases are TGTGCCTGGAGTCGCGGGGACAATCAGCCCCAGCATTTT. As protein: CAWSRGDNQPQHF. The chain recombines TRBV30 with TRBJ1-5; D is undetermined. CDR3 length: 13 amino acids. The V gene's germline CDR1 is GTSNPN and CDR2 SVGIG (reference sequence). With 2 bases removed from V and 3 bases from J, the gap between germline ends came to 8 bases. Together with reference TRBV30 and TRBJ1-5, the CDR3 gives the full variable domain: SQTIHQWPATLVQPVGSPLSLECTVEGTSNPNLYWYRQAAGRGLQLLFYSVGIGQISSEVPQNLSASRPQDRQFILSSKKLLLSDSGFYLCAWSRGDNQPQHFGDGTRLSIL.

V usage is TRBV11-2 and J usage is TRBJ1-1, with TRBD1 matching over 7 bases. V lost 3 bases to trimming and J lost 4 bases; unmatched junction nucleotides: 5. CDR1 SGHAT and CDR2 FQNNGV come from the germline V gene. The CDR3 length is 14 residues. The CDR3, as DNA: TGTGCCAGCAGCTTCGACAGGGAGGGCACTGAAGCTTTCTTT. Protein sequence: CASSFDREGTEAFF.

The chain's CDR3 is CSVPRDGSYEQYF. CDR3 DNA sequence: TGCAGCGTCCCACGGGACGGCTCCTACGAGCAGTACTTC. J is TRBJ2-7 and V is TRBV29-1; D is possibly TRBD1 or TRBD2 (5 bases each). The V gene lost 6 bases and the J gene lost 0 bases, with 12 bases spanning the gap. Germline CDR1 and CDR2: SQVTM and ANQGSEA. This CDR3 has 13 residues.

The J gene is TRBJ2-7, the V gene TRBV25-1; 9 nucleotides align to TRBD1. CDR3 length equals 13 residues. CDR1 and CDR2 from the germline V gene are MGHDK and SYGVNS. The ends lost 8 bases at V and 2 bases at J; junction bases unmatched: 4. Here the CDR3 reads CASRDRGTYEQYF. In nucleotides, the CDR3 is TGTGCCAGCCGCGACAGGGGGACCTACGAGCAGTACTTC.

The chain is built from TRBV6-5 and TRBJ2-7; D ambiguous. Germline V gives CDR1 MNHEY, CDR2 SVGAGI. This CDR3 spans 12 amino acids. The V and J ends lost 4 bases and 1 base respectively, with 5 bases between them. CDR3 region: CASSFTSYEQYF. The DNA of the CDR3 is TGTGCCAGCAGTTTCACATCCTACGAGCAGTACTTC.

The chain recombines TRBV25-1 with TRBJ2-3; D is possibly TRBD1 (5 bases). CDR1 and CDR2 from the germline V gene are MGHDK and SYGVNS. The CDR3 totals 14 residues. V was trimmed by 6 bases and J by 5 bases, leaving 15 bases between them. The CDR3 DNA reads TGTGCCAGCAGGGGTGGATTCCAGGGAGATACGCAGTATTTT. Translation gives CASRGGFQGDTQYF.

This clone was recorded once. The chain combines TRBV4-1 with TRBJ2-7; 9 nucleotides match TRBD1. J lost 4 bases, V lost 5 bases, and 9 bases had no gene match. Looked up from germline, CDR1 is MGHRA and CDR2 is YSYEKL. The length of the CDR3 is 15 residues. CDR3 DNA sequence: TGCGCCAGCAGCTCTCATCCGGGACAGGGTTACGAGCAGTACTTC. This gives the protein CASSSHPGQGYEQYF.

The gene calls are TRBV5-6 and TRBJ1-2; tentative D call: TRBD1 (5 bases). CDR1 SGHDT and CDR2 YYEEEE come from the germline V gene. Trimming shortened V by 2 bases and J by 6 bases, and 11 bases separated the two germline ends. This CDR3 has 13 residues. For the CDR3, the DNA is TGTGCCAGCAGCTTACGAACAGGAAATGGCTACACCTTC. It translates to CASSLRTGNGYTF. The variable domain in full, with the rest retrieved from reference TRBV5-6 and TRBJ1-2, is DAGVTQSPTHLIKTRGQQVTLRCSPKSGHDTVSWYQQALGQGPQFIFQYYEEEERQRGNFPDRFSGHQFPNYSSELNVNALLLGDSALYLCASSLRTGNGYTFGSGTRLTVV.

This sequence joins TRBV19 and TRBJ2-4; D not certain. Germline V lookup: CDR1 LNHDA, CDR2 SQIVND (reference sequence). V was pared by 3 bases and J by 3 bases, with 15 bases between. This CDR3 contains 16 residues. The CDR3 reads CASSIPFDLGKNIQYF. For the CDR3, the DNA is TGTGCCAGTAGTATCCCCTTTGACTTGGGCAAAAACATTCAGTACTTC.

The CDR3 reads CASSWDRGYEQYF. The CDR3, as DNA: TGTGCCAGCAGCTGGGACAGGGGTTACGAGCAGTACTTC. The V and J genes are TRBV7-6 and TRBJ2-7; 10 bases are shared with TRBD1. CDR1 and CDR2 (germline): SGHVS, FNYEAQ. V was pared by 4 bases and J by 4 bases, with 1 base of the junction left unmatched. The CDR3 runs to 13 residues.

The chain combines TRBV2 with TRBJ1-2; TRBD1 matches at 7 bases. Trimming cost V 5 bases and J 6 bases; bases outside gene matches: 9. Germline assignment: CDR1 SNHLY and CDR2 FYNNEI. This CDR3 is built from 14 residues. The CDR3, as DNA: TGTGCCAGCAGTTCAACCGGGACAGAACATGGCTACACCTTC. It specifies CASSSTGTEHGYTF.

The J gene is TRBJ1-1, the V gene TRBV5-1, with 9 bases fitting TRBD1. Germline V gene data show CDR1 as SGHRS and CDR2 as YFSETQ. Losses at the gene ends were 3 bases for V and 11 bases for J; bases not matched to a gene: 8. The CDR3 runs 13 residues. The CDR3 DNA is TGCGCCAGCAGCTCGGGACAGGGAATGGGGGCTTTCTTT. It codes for CASSSGQGMGAFF.